Shown below are 10 T cell receptor beta chains from a single sample sequenced in a study of T cell repertoires in cytomegalovirus infection. Antigen specificity for these receptors is unknown. TCRdb independently ran MiXCR on the reads; one entry per CDR3 protein. Of roughly 920,000 distinct CDR3 sequences listed, less than 40% are singletons. The sample in question was cultured CD8+ T cells from PBMCs, obtained from culture after CMV antigen stimulation. These receptors came from a human donor in good health (CMV status not recorded). Some clones in this sample may be carry-over from other donors' samples.

A few counts support this clonotype. The gene calls are TRBV19 and TRBJ1-2, with no clear D. The CDR3 consists of 15 residues. Germline-derived CDR1 and CDR2 are LNHDA and SQIVND (reference sequence). Trimming took 4 bases from V and 1 from J, leaving 13 bases between them. The CDR3 bases are TGTGCCAGTAGTAAATGGTCTACCTATAACTATGGCTACACCTTC. It is translated as CASSKWSTYNYGYTF.

This clonotype was recorded many times. The chain uses TRBV12-5 and TRBJ2-6; 8 bases line up with TRBD1. The V segment lost 6 bases and the J segment 1 base; nucleotides outside the gene matches: 11. The germline V gene has CDR1 LGHNT and CDR2 FRNRAP. CDR3 length: 18 amino acids. In nucleotides, the CDR3 is TGTGCTAGTGGCCCGGAGGGGACAGGACGTTCTGGGGCCAACGTCCTGACTTTC. Translating it yields CASGPEGTGRSGANVLTF.

The chain combines TRBV20-1 with TRBJ2-2; 10 bases agree with TRBD2. Looked up from germline, CDR1 is DFQATT and CDR2 is SNEGSKA (reference sequence). CDR3 size: 15 residues. The ends lost 7 bases at V and 6 bases at J; junction bases unmatched: 11. The CDR3 nucleotides read TGCAGTGTATCTAGCGGGGGCCATGCCGCCGGGGAGCTGTTTTTT. It is translated as CSVSSGGHAAGELFF.

The rearrangement uses TRBV4-1 and TRBJ2-3; D is tentatively TRBD1 or TRBD2 (6 bases each). V was clipped by 2 bases and J by 4 bases, with 13 bases between them. The germline V gene has CDR1 MGHRA and CDR2 YSYEKL. CDR3 length: 15 residues. The CDR3, as DNA: TGCGCCAGCAGCCAATACGTCGGGGGCGCAGATACGCAGTATTTT. It codes for CASSQYVGGADTQYF.

The V gene is TRBV4-1, the J gene TRBJ2-2, with a weak D call TRBD2 (5 bases). CDR1 is MGHRA and CDR2 is YSYEKL in the germline V gene. V was cut by 5 bases and J by 3 bases, with 7 bases left in between. This CDR3 is built from 13 residues. CDR3 DNA sequence: TGCGCCAGCAGCGAACTAGACACCGGGGAGCTGTTTTTT. This translates into CASSELDTGELFF.

This chain links TRBV9 with TRBJ2-6, with D uncertain. Germline CDR1 SGDLS, CDR2 YYNGEE. The CDR3 is made up of 15 amino acids. V lost 0 bases and J 0 bases, leaving 4 bases between the germline ends. In DNA, the CDR3 is TGTGCCAGCAGCGTAGCGGGCTCTGGGGCCAACGTCCTGACTTTC. It codes for CASSVAGSGANVLTF.

In this sample, this clonotype turned up many times. V usage is TRBV6-1 and J usage is TRBJ1-5; D is unclear. Trimming took off 7 bases at V and 0 bases at J, with 22 bases between the two ends. CDR3 length equals 18 residues. CDR1 MNHNS and CDR2 SASEGT come from the germline V gene. The CDR3 protein is CASTWSGSRWRSNQPQHF. CDR3 bases: TGTGCCAGCACCTGGAGTGGGAGCAGATGGCGTAGCAATCAGCCCCAGCATTTT.

This clonotype was counted between two and nine times. The chain joins TRBV4-1 to TRBJ1-3; D might be TRBD1 (6 bases). The germline V and J ends were trimmed by 1 base and 5 bases, with 21 bases remaining between them. The CDR3 spans 18 residues. Per germline, CDR1 MGHRA and CDR2 YSYEKL. The CDR3 nucleotides read TGCGCCAGCAGCCAAGGAGGGGGGTTCAACGACCACCGAAACACCATATATTTT. Translation: CASSQGGGFNDHRNTIYF.

The chain uses TRBV6-5 and TRBJ2-1; D possibly matches TRBD1 or TRBD2 (5 bases each). Germline V lookup: CDR1 MNHEY, CDR2 SVGAGI. V lost 7 bases and J 8 bases, leaving 12 bases between the germline ends. The CDR3 is 12 amino acids. CDR3 region: CASIGTFDEQFF. CDR3 DNA sequence: TGTGCCAGCATAGGGACCTTCGATGAGCAGTTCTTC.

This clonotype was seen more than once but under ten times. The chain combines TRBV14 with TRBJ2-2, with no clear D. The CDR3 is made up of 16 amino acids. Trimming shortened V by 4 bases and J by 4 bases, and 16 bases separated the two germline ends. Germline values: CDR1 SGHDN, CDR2 FVKESK. The CDR3 spells CASSPGSLPPTGELFF. The CDR3 DNA sequence: TGTGCCAGCAGCCCAGGATCCCTGCCCCCCACCGGGGAGCTGTTTTTT.